This T cell receptor (beta chain) appears in the sequencing data of a study of cytotoxic CD8 clonotypes in ibrutinib-treated CLL. Regarding the study as a whole: In sustained-remission versus progressing patients, sampling times differed. Clonality was elevated at ibrutinib response and had returned toward baseline at progression. The study found baseline clonality above age-matched healthy donors, tracking circulating CD8+ T-cell counts.

This clone has just a few counts. Its antigen is still unknown. Frozen PBMC stocks contributed roughly 2.1 micrograms of genomic DNA to the TCR beta libraries. V was clipped by 3 bases and J by 0 bases, with 5 bases between them. The germline V gene has CDR1 SGHAT and CDR2 FQNNGV. The CDR3 runs 14 residues. Clones were sequenced by immunoSEQ multiplex PCR, and TCRdb holds only the in-frame ones, with some missing. The table lists about 160,000 clones, roughly 90% of them singletons. V and J are TRBV11-2 and TRBJ2-2; D uncertain. The receptor's source is a human donor with chronic lymphocytic leukemia. Sequences were derived from PBMCs, sampled at disease progression, from a patient treated with ibrutinib. The CDR3 DNA sequence: TGTGCCAGCAGCTTCCTAGCGAACACCGGGGAGCTGTTTTTT. Protein: CASSFLANTGELFF.